This TCR beta chain came from a study of vaccination effects on CD4 cells after COVID-19. Study information: Post-vaccine sampling took place a median of 72 days after the second dose.

Study-level results: Sampling in the study covered few convalescent patients and included no early post-infection timepoints.

This clone has just one count. Its cognate antigen is unknown. Assay used: immunoSEQ multiplex PCR; TCRdb lists only in-frame clones, some missing. The sample lists approximately 74,000 clones, roughly 80% seen once, with roughly 1.1% in the top ten. Germline V CDR1 and CDR2: SQVTM, ANQGSEA. Deletions cut 6 bases from V and 5 bases from J, with 11 bases between. This CDR3 comprises 12 residues. In the ViraFEST assay, antigen-specific CD4+ clonotypes were identified by expansion after peptide-pool stimulation. A roughly ten-day culture period preceded the isolation of CD4+ T cells. It was two doses of either the BNT162b2 or mRNA-1273 vaccine that participants received. Cultures of under 2.5 million PBMC per well contained about 10 IU/ml IL-2 plus 10 ug/ml peptides.

The V and J genes are TRBV29-1 and TRBJ2-4; D is unresolved. This receptor was obtained from a human donor who received a COVID-19 vaccine. Specimen: CD4+ T cells from PBMCs cultured with HCoV-OC43 spike peptides, collected after COVID-19 vaccination. The subset here: HCoV-OC43 spike overlapping peptide pool stimulation. This chain's CDR3 is CSVGPYENIQYF. The CDR3 nucleotides are TGCAGCGTCGGGCCATACGAAAACATTCAGTACTTC.